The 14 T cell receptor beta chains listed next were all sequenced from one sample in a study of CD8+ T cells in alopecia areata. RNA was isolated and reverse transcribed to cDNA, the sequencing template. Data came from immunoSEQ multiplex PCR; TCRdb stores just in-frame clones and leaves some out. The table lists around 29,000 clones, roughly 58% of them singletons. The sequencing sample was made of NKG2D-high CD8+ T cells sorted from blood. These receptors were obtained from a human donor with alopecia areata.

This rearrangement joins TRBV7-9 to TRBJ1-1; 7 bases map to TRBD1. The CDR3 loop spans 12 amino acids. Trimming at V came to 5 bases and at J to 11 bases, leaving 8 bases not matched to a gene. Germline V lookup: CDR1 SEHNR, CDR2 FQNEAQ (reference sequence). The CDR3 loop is CASSPGQAKAFF. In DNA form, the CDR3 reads TGTGCCAGCAGCCCTGGACAGGCTAAGGCTTTCTTT. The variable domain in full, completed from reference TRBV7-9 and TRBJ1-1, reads DTGVSQNPRHKITKRGQNVTFRCDPISEHNRLYWYRQTLGQGPEFLTYFQNEAQLEKSRLLSDRFSAERPKGSFSTLEIQRTEQGDSAMYLCASSPGQAKAFFGQGTRLTVV.

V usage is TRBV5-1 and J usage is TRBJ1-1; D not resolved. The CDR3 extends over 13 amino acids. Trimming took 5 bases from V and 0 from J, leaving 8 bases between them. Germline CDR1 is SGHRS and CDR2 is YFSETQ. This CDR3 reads CASSEGMNTEAFF. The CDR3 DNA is TGCGCCAGCAGTGAAGGCATGAACACTGAAGCTTTCTTT.

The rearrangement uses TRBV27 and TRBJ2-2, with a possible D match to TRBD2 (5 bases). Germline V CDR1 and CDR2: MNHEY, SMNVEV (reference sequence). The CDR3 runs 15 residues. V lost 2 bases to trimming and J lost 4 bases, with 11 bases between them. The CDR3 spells CASSLPDFGTGELFF. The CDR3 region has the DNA TGTGCCAGCAGTTTACCGGACTTCGGCACCGGGGAGCTGTTTTTT.

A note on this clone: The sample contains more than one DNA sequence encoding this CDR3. The CDR3 protein is CASSETRFGQETQYF. The DNA for the CDR3 is TGTGCCAGCAGTGAAACGAGGTTCGGCCAAGAGACCCAGTACTTC. The rearrangement uses TRBV27 and TRBJ2-5; D gene unclear. The CDR3 is 15 amino acids. V was cut by 5 bases and J by 1 base, with 14 bases left in between. Germline V CDR1 and CDR2: MNHEY, SMNVEV (reference sequence).

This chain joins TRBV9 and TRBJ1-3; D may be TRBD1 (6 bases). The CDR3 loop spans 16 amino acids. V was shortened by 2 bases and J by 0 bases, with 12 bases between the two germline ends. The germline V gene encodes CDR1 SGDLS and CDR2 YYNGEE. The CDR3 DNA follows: TGTGCCAGCAGCGTCCACAGGGAACCCTCTGGAAACACCATATATTTT. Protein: CASSVHREPSGNTIYF.

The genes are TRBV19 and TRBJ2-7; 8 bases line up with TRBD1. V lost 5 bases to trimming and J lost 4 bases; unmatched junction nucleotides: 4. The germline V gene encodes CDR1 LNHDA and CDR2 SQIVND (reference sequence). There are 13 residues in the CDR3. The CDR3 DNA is TGTGCCAGTAGTCCGGGACAGGAGTACGAGCAGTACTTC. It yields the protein CASSPGQEYEQYF.

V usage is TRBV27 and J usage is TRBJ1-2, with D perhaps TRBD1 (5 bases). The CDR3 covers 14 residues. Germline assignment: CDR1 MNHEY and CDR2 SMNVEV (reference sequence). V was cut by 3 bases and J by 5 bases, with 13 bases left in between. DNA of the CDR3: TGTGCCAGCAGTTTGGCGGGTAGGGGTTATGGCTACACCTTC. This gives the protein CASSLAGRGYGYTF.

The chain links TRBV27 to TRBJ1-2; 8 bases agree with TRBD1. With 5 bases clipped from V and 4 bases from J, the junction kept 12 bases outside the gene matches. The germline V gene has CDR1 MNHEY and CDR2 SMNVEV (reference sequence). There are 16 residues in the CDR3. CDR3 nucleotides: TGTGCCAGCAGTCCTGGACAGGGAGAGTGGCGCTATGGCTACACCTTC. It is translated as CASSPGQGEWRYGYTF.

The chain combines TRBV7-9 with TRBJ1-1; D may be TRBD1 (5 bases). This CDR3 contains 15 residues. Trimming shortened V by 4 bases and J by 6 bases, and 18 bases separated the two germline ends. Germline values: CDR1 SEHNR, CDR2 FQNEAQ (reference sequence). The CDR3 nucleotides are TGTGCCAGCAGCTCGGGACCGCAGAACTCGGCTGAAGCTTTCTTT. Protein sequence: CASSSGPQNSAEAFF.

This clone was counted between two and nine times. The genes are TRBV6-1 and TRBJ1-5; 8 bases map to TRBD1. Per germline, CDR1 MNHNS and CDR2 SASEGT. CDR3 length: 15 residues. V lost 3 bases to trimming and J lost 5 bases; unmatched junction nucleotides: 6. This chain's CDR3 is CASSDRTGYHQPQHF. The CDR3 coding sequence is TGTGCCAGCAGTGACCGGACAGGGTATCATCAGCCCCAGCATTTT.

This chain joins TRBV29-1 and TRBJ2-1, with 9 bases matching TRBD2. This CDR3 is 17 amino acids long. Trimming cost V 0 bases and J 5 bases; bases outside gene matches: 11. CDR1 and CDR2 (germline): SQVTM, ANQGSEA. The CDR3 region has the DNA TGCAGCGTTGAAGAGCCCCCAGCGGGGGGACCTCACAATGAGCAGTTCTTC. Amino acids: CSVEEPPAGGPHNEQFF.

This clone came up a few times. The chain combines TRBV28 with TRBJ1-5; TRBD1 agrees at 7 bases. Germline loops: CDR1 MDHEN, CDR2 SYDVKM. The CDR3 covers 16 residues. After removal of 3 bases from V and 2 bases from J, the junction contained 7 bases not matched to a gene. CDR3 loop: CASSFQGGLGNQPQHF. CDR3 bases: TGTGCCAGCAGTTTTCAGGGGGGTCTTGGCAATCAGCCCCAGCATTTT.

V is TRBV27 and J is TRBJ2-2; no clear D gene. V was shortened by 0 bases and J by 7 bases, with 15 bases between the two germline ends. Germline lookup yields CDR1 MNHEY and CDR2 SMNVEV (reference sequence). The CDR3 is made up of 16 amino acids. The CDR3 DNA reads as TGTGCCAGCAGTTTATCTCGAGCCCCTGTGGTCGGGGAGCTGTTTTTT. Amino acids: CASSLSRAPVVGELFF.

The CDR3 spells CASSSKTAQYF. The CDR3 nucleotides read TGTGCCAGCAGCTCCAAGACGGCCCAGTACTTC. V is TRBV7-6 and J is TRBJ2-5; no clear D gene. Germline V gene data show CDR1 as SGHVS and CDR2 as FNYEAQ. Deletions cut 4 bases from V and 9 bases from J, with 9 bases between. CDR3 size: 11 residues.